This T cell receptor (beta chain) was profiled in a study of chemoradiotherapy in HPV16-positive cancers. As to this clone: Its antigen remains unknown.

General study results and limits: Candidate HPV-specific clones and E7-related TCR motifs grew in tumor during treatment. Functional assays defining HPV-specific T cells used only a couple of HPV16-positive patients.

Over chemoradiotherapy, repertoires were sampled more than once. There are 12 residues in the CDR3. TCRdb's table, derived via immunoSEQ multiplex PCR, lists solely in-frame clones and lacks some. This sample has 750 to 900 clones, with about 89% found just once. The chain employs TRBV12-2 and TRBJ1-2. TRBV12-2 is a pseudogene locus. This TCR was recovered from a human donor with HPV-associated anogenital cancer. The sequencing used tumor tissue, collected from a patient who underwent chemoradiotherapy. The CDR3 DNA reads TGTGCAAGTCGCTTAGCGGGGAAGGGCTACACCTTC. Translating gives CASRLAGKGYTF.